The 13 T cell receptor beta chains in this list originate from one sample, sequenced in a study of blood T cell repertoires in COVID-19. TCRdb keeps only in-frame clones here, not all; method: immunoSEQ multiplex PCR. The sample has under 350,000 clones, approximately 86% seen once. Sample: peripheral blood. The receptor source for this set is a man younger than 30 with active or convalescent COVID-19.

V is TRBV5-3 and J is TRBJ1-6, with D uncertain. TRBV5-3 is treated as an ORF (open reading frame) with a function not yet certain. V was clipped by 0 bases and J by 9 bases, with 13 bases between them. The CDR3 is 15 residues long. In DNA, the CDR3 is TGTGCCAGAAGCTTGGCCGTGGTATTACTTTCACCCCTCCACTTT. Protein: CARSLAVVLLSPLHF.

The V and J genes are TRBV2 and TRBJ2-5; 8 nucleotides match TRBD2. Trimming took 5 bases from V and 4 from J; bases not matched to a gene: 3. CDR3 size: 13 residues. CDR1 and CDR2 from the germline V gene are SNHLY and FYNNEI. The CDR3 is CASSSGGIETQYF. CDR3 nucleotides: TGTGCCAGCAGTTCGGGGGGGATAGAGACCCAGTACTTC.

CDR3: CASSYHRETDTQYF. CDR3 coding DNA: TGCGCCAGCAGCTACCACCGGGAGACAGATACGCAGTATTTT. V gene TRBV5-1 combines with J gene TRBJ2-3; possible D gene TRBD2, 6 bases. This CDR3 region has 14 residues. V was cut by 3 bases and J by 3 bases, with 11 bases left in between. Looked up from germline, CDR1 is SGHRS and CDR2 is YFSETQ.

This clone was counted once. V gene TRBV7-2 combines with J gene TRBJ2-5; 7 bases fit TRBD2. The CDR3 runs 14 residues. The trim removed 4 bases at V and 4 bases at J, leaving 6 bases unmatched. Germline V CDR1 and CDR2: SGHTA, FQGNSA. This CDR3 reads CASSSVSGRETQYF. CDR3 coding DNA: TGTGCCAGCAGCTCAGTTAGCGGGCGAGAGACCCAGTACTTC.

The chain uses TRBV15 and TRBJ1-4; 8 nucleotides agree with TRBD1. Germline CDR1 LNHNV, CDR2 YYDKDF (reference sequence). Unmatched junction bases numbered 7, after V lost 7 bases and J lost 0 bases. This CDR3 comprises 16 residues. The CDR3 is CATTDLQGATNEKLFF. Here the CDR3 DNA reads TGTGCCACCACCGACTTACAGGGGGCAACTAATGAAAAACTGTTTTTT.

The genes are TRBV18 and TRBJ2-2; TRBD2 aligns across 10 bases. J lost 1 base, V lost 3 bases, and 8 bases had no gene match. Germline V gives CDR1 KGHSH, CDR2 LQKENI. This CDR3 is built from 18 residues. CDR3 in amino acids: CASSPFSLAGGNTGELFF. Written as DNA, the CDR3 is TGTGCCAGCTCACCCTTCTCCTTAGCGGGAGGGAACACCGGGGAGCTGTTTTTT. Full variable domain (remainder filled in from reference TRBV18 and TRBJ2-2): NAGVMQNPRHLVRRRGQEARLRCSPMKGHSHVYWYRQLPEEGLKFMVYLQKENIIDESGMPKERFSAEFPKEGPSILRIQQVVRGDSAAYFCASSPFSLAGGNTGELFFGEGSRLTVL.

The rearrangement joins TRBV5-6 to TRBJ1-2; the D gene is possibly TRBD1 (6 bases). The CDR3 runs 16 residues. Germline V lookup: CDR1 SGHDT, CDR2 YYEEEE. Deletions cut 3 bases from V and 7 bases from J, with 22 bases between. CDR3 DNA: TGTGCCAGCAGCTCAATAAAAGAAACAGGGCCACTTGGCTACACCTTC. Translating gives CASSSIKETGPLGYTF.

The rearrangement uses TRBV29-1 and TRBJ2-7; D might be TRBD1 (5 bases). Germline V lookup: CDR1 SQVTM, CDR2 ANQGSEA. V lost 3 bases to trimming and J lost 5 bases, with 14 bases between them. This CDR3 contains 13 residues. As DNA, the CDR3 is TGCAGCGTTGATTCAGGGAAGGGAAACGAGCAGTACTTC. Translating gives CSVDSGKGNEQYF.

This clone was picked up one time. V gene TRBV7-6 combines with J gene TRBJ2-3; D possibly corresponds to TRBD2 (6 bases). Trimming left V 1 base short and J 2 bases short, with 13 bases between. CDR3 length: 16 residues. Germline V gene lookup returns CDR1 SGHVS and CDR2 FNYEAQ. The chain's CDR3 is CASSLVEAGTTDTQYF. The CDR3 DNA sequence: TGTGCCAGCAGCTTAGTTGAGGCGGGGACCACAGATACGCAGTATTTT.

The CDR3 DNA reads as TGTGCCAGCACCTCGTCGCAAGAGACCCAGTACTTC. Translating it yields CASTSSQETQYF. The genes are TRBV6-5 and TRBJ2-5; D call uncertain. The germline V gene encodes CDR1 MNHEY and CDR2 SVGAGI. V lost 7 bases, J lost 2 bases, and 8 bases lay in between. The CDR3 is 12 amino acids.

This clone has more than one count but fewer than ten. V and J are TRBV5-8 and TRBJ2-2; 8 positions match TRBD2. The CDR3 consists of 15 residues. The germline V gene has CDR1 SGHTS and CDR2 YDEGEE. V lost 1 base, J lost 6 bases, and 5 bases stayed unmatched. CDR3 in DNA: TGTGCCAGCAGCTTGAGGACTAGCATCTCCGGGGAGCTGTTTTTT. This gives the protein CASSLRTSISGELFF.

The chain uses TRBV24-1 and TRBJ1-4, with 7 positions matching TRBD1. The CDR3 loop spans 13 amino acids. V shed 4 bases and J 11 bases; nucleotides not matched to a gene: 6. Germline values: CDR1 KGHDR, CDR2 SFDVKD. CDR3 bases: TGTGCCACCAGTGACCGAGGACAGGAGAAACTGTTTTTT. Protein product: CATSDRGQEKLFF.

There are a few counts of this clone. The V and J genes are TRBV19 and TRBJ2-2, with D possibly being TRBD2 (6 bases). The ends were cut back, 3 bases at V and 3 bases at J, with 8 bases in the middle. The length of the CDR3 is 14 residues. Germline V CDR1 and CDR2: LNHDA, SQIVND (reference sequence). The CDR3 loop is CASSMSGDTGELFF. For the CDR3, the DNA is TGTGCCAGTAGTATGTCGGGGGACACCGGGGAGCTGTTTTTT.